The 9 T cell receptor beta chains listed next were all sequenced from one sample in a study of blood T cells in healthy people across ages. Next came a second PCR, run for about 7 to 12 cycles, which used a sample-barcoded 5' primer along with a J-beta primer mix. Using its own MiXCR run on the 5' RACE reads, TCRdb lists one record per CDR3 protein. The sample has roughly 800,000 distinct CDR3 sequences, roughly 50% seen once. Material for sequencing was blood. These receptors were collected from a man younger than 45 in good health.

This rearrangement joins TRBV3-1 to TRBJ2-3, with D uncertain. Germline V gene sequence: CDR1 LGHDT, CDR2 YNNKEL (reference sequence). The length of the CDR3 is 13 residues. Trimming left V 3 bases short and J 5 bases short, with 9 bases between. CDR3 in DNA: TGTGCCAGCAGCCAGCCAGGAAGAGATACGCAGTATTTT. Residues: CASSQPGRDTQYF.

The chain joins TRBV29-1 to TRBJ2-5, with D perhaps matching TRBD1 (6 bases). CDR3 length: 13 residues. Per the germline V gene, CDR1 is SQVTM and CDR2 is ANQGSEA. The ends were cut back, 7 bases at V and 1 base at J, with 13 bases in the middle. CDR3 coding DNA: TGCAGCGGCTCGGACAGAGCCCAAGAGACCCAGTACTTC. It encodes CSGSDRAQETQYF.

The chain carries TRBV11-1 and TRBJ2-1; D might be TRBD2 (7 bases). The CDR3 loop spans 16 amino acids. CDR1 is SGHAT, CDR2 FQDESV, per germline (reference sequence). The V and J ends lost 5 bases and 4 bases respectively, with 18 bases between them. As DNA, the CDR3 is TGTGCCAGCAGCCTAGGGGGGGAGGGCCCGTACAATGAGCAGTTCTTC. Its translation: CASSLGGEGPYNEQFF.

V and J are TRBV2 and TRBJ2-2, with D hard to call. Germline-derived CDR1 and CDR2 are SNHLY and FYNNEI. The CDR3 spans 14 residues. The V gene lost 3 bases and the J gene lost 7 bases, with 12 bases spanning the gap. In DNA form, the CDR3 reads TGTGCCAGCAGTGATGTCCCCCCAGGCGGGGAGCTGTTTTTT. Its protein is CASSDVPPGGELFF.

The chain uses TRBV3-1 and TRBJ2-3, with D perhaps being TRBD1 or TRBD2 (5 bases each). CDR1 and CDR2 from the germline V gene are LGHDT and YNNKEL (reference sequence). The CDR3 consists of 16 residues. The V and J ends lost 1 base and 1 base respectively, with 12 bases between them. The CDR3 DNA sequence: TGTGCCAGCAGCCAAGGAACCGGGGCTGGCACAGATACGCAGTATTTT. The encoded protein is CASSQGTGAGTDTQYF.

The rearrangement uses TRBV11-2 and TRBJ1-1; D gene uncertain. The CDR3 totals 15 residues. Germline CDR1 SGHAT, CDR2 FQNNGV. Trimming cost V 5 bases and J 3 bases, with 16 bases left between them. CDR3 in amino acids: CASSITPDGDTEAFF. The DNA of the CDR3 is TGTGCCAGCAGCATTACTCCGGACGGGGACACTGAAGCTTTCTTT.

The gene calls are TRBV5-4 and TRBJ2-7; a weak D match, TRBD2 (6 bases). The V gene lost 5 bases and the J gene lost 5 bases, with 11 bases spanning the gap. The CDR3 runs to 12 residues. Per germline, CDR1 SGHNT and CDR2 YYREEE (reference sequence). CDR3 amino acids: CASSQAGHEQYF. The DNA of the CDR3 is TGTGCCAGCAGTCAAGCGGGCCACGAGCAGTACTTC.

This chain links TRBV6-2 or TRBV6-3 with TRBJ1-5; D is unresolved. V shed 2 bases and J shed 5 bases, with 10 bases lying between them. The CDR3 loop spans 14 amino acids. CDR1 is MNHEY and CDR2 is SVGEGT in the germline V gene. The CDR3 nucleotides read TGTGCCAGCAGTTACGCCTATGTAGATCAGCCCCAGCATTTT. Its protein product is CASSYAYVDQPQHF.

V gene TRBV6-1 combines with J gene TRBJ2-4; D is perhaps TRBD1 (5 bases). The J call could be wrong; TRBJ2-7 is a better fit for the DNA end. The CDR3 is made up of 13 amino acids. The germline CDR1 and CDR2 sequences are MNHNS and SASEGT. CDR3 amino acids: CASSEPGPYEQYF. CDR3 in DNA: TGTGCCAGCAGTGAACCAGGGCCCTACGAGCAGTACTTC.